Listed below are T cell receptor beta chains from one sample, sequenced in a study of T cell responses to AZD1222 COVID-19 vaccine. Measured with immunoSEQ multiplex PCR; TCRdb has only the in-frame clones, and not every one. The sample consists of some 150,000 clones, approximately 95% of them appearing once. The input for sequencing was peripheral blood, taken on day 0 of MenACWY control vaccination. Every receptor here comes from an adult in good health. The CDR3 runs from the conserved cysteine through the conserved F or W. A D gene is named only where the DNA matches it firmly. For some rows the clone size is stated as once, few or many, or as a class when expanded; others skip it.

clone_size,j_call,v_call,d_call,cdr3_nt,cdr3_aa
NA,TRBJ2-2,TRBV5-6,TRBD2,TGTGCCAGCAGCCGGGGACTAGCGGGAGAGAGCGGGGAGCTGTTTTTT,CASSRGLAGESGELFF
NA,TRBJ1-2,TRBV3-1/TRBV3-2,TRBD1,TGTGCCAGCAGCCTTTCCGGGACAGGGGTATATGGCTACACCTTC,CASSLSGTGVYGYTF
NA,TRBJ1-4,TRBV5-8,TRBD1,TGTGCCAGCAGCCCCGGGACAGGGGTCAGAGATGAAAAACTGTTTTTT,CASSPGTGVRDEKLFF
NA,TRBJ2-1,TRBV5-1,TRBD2,TGCGCCAGCGGCGGTAAACTAGCGGGAGTGGTCAATGAGCAGTTCTTC,CASGGKLAGVVNEQFF
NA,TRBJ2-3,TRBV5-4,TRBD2,TGTGCCAGCAGCTTGGTAGCGGGGGGCACAGATACGCAGTATTTT,CASSLVAGGTDTQYF
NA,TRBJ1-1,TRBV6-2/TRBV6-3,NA,TGTGCCAGCAGTTTTAGGCAGGACCTAATGAACACTGAAGCTTTCTTT,CASSFRQDLMNTEAFF
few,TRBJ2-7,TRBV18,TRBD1,TGTGCCAGCTCACGGGACAGGGGCCTCTACGAGCAGTACTTC,CASSRDRGLYEQYF
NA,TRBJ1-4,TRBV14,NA,TGTGCCAGCAGCCAAGAAGGCGGGGCAGGTGAAAAACTGTTTTTT,CASSQEGGAGEKLFF
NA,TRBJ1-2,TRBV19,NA,TGTGCCAGTAGTACCCGGGACGCCTATGGCTACACCTTC,CASSTRDAYGYTF
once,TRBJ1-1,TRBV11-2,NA,TGTGCCAGCAGCCATACCTTCAGGGGGAACACTGAAGCTTTCTTT,CASSHTFRGNTEAFF
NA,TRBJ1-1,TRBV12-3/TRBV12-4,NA,TGTGCCAGCAGTTTAAGGCCCGGCACTGAAGCTTTCTTT,CASSLRPGTEAFF
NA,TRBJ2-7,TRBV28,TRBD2,TGTGCCAGCAGCTCTAGCGGGAGGGCCCGGTCCGAGCAGTACTTC,CASSSSGRARSEQYF
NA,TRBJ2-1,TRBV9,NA,TGTGCCAGCAGCGCCCACTTTACAGGTATTCCCTACAATGAGCAGTTCTTC,CASSAHFTGIPYNEQFF
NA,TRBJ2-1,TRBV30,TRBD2,TGTGCCTGGAGACGGCGGGGGTTGTTTAATGAGCAGTTCTTC,CAWRRRGLFNEQFF
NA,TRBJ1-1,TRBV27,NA,TGTGCCAGCGGCCTAGCTGAAGCTTTCTTT,CASGLAEAFF
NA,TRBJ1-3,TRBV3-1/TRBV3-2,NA,TGTGCCAGCAGCCAAGTAGGGAACACCATATATTTT,CASSQVGNTIYF
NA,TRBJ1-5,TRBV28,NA,TGTGCCAGCAGAACTATTTACAATCAGCCCCAGCATTTT,CASRTIYNQPQHF
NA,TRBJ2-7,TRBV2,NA,TGTGCCAGCAGTCCCTCGGGCCTTCCCTACGAGCAGTACTTC,CASSPSGLPYEQYF
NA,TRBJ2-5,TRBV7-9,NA,TGTGCCAGCAGCTTAGTCGCTTCGGAGACCCAGTACTTC,CASSLVASETQYF
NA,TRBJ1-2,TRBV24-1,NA,TGTGCCTCCGACACATACTATGGCTACACCTTC,CASDTYYGYTF
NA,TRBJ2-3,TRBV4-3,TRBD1,TGCGCCAGCAGCCAAGAAGGGGGCCGGTGGGATACGCAGTATTTT,CASSQEGGRWDTQYF
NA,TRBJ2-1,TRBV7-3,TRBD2,TGTGCCAGCAGCTCTAGTAGCGGGCGATACAATGAGCAGTTCTTC,CASSSSSGRYNEQFF
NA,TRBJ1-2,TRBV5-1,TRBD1,TGCGCCAGCAGCTTGGGACAGGGGATTAACTATGGCTACACCTTC,CASSLGQGINYGYTF
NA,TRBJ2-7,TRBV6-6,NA,TGTGCCAGCAGTTACGACCTTAGCAGCTACGAGCAGTACTTC,CASSYDLSSYEQYF
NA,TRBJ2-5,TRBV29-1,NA,TGCAGCGTCCTTGGGATTGGCGGCCAAGAGACCCAGTACTTC,CSVLGIGGQETQYF
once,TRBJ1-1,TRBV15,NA,TGTGCCACCAGCAGGGTAGCCGGAGCGACTGAAGCTTTCTTT,CATSRVAGATEAFF
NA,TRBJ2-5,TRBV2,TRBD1,TGTGCCAGCAGCTACAGGGGAGAGACCCAGTACTTC,CASSYRGETQYF
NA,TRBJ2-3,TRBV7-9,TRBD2,TGTGCCAGCAGCTTAGCGCTATTGCGGGAGGTCCCAGATACGCAGTATTTT,CASSLALLREVPDTQYF
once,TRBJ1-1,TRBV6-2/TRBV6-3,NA,TGTGCCAGCAGCCACATGAACACTGAAGCTTTCTTT,CASSHMNTEAFF
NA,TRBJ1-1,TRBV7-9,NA,TGTGCCAGCATCCGGGCCGGAGGGAACACTGAAGCTTTCTTT,CASIRAGGNTEAFF
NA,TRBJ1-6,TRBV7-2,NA,TGTGCCAGCAGCTTAGTCTTAGGGAATTCACCCCTCCACTTT,CASSLVLGNSPLHF
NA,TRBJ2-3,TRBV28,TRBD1,TGTGCCAGCAGTTTGATCGGGGACAGGGGCACAGATACGCAGTATTTT,CASSLIGDRGTDTQYF
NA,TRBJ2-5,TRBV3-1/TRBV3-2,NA,TGTGCCAGCAGTTTTGGGGCGGGTGAGACCCAGTACTTC,CASSFGAGETQYF
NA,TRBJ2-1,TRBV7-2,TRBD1,TGTGCCAGCAGCTTAGCCTGGACAGGGTCCAATGAGCAGTTCTTC,CASSLAWTGSNEQFF
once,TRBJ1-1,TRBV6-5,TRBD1,TGTGCCAGCAGTCCCCGTGGAGGGGGCAACACTGAAGCTTTCTTT,CASSPRGGGNTEAFF
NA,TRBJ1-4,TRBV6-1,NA,TGTGCCAGCAGTGATCGGGGACACGGAGATGAAAAACTGTTTTTT,CASSDRGHGDEKLFF
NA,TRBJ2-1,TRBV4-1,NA,TGCGCCAGCAGCCAAGATTGGGGACGCGGGACTTCTTACAATGAGCAGTTCTTC,CASSQDWGRGTSYNEQFF
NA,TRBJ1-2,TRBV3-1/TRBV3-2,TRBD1,TGTGCCACTTCAGACAGGGGAGGTAGTGGCTACACCTTC,CATSDRGGSGYTF
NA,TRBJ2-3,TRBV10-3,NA,TGTGCCATCAGTGATAAGTCGGACAGCGGCACAGATACGCAGTATTTT,CAISDKSDSGTDTQYF
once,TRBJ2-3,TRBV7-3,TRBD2,TGTGCCAGCAGCTTAAGGCTAGCGGGAGCAGATACGCAGTATTTT,CASSLRLAGADTQYF
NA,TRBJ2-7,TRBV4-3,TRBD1,TGCGCCAGCAGCCAAGTCGCTGGACAGGGGAACGAGCAGTACTTC,CASSQVAGQGNEQYF
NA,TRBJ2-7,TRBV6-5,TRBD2,TGTGCCAGCAGCGCCGGGACTAGCGGGAGTGATGAGCAGTACTTC,CASSAGTSGSDEQYF
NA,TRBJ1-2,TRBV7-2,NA,TGTGCCAGCAGCTTAGTTACGGGTCCGGGCTACACCTTC,CASSLVTGPGYTF
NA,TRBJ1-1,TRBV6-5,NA,TGTGCCAGCAGTTCGCCGGGACAGAACACTGAAGCTTTCTTT,CASSSPGQNTEAFF
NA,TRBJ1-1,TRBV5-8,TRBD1,TGTGCCAGCAGCTCGTACAGGGGTACAGACGATGTGAACACTGAAGCTTTCTTT,CASSSYRGTDDVNTEAFF
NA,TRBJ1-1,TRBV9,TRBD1,TGTGCCAGCAGCGAGGGACAGGGGGCCACTGAAGCTTTCTTT,CASSEGQGATEAFF
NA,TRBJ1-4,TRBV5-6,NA,TGTGCCAGCAGCTATAGAGCCGGCGAAAAACTGTTTTTT,CASSYRAGEKLFF
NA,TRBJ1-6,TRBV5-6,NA,TGTGCCAGCAGCCCCGGGGTAGGAGGGTCACCCCTCCACTTT,CASSPGVGGSPLHF
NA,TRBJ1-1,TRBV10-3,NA,TGTGCCATCAGCGGCGAACAGGGTGACACTGAAGCTTTCTTT,CAISGEQGDTEAFF
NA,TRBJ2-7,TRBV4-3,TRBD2,TGCGCCAGCAGCCAAGATGGGGAGGGAAACTACGAGCAGTACTTC,CASSQDGEGNYEQYF
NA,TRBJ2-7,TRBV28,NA,TGTGCCAGCAGCCTCGCCATCTACGAGCAGTACTTC,CASSLAIYEQYF
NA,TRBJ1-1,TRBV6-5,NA,TGTGCCAGCAGTTACATCGGAGATATGAACACTGAAGCTTTCTTT,CASSYIGDMNTEAFF
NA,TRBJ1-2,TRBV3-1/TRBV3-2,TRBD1,TGTGCCAGCAGCGACCCGACAGGGTCGGGCTACACCTTC,CASSDPTGSGYTF